Following are 18 T cell receptor beta chains from one sample sequenced in a study of radiation and T cells in renal cell carcinoma. Time point described: blood 2 weeks post-SBRT. As to treatment: 15 Gy SBRT to primary tumor, nephrectomy 4 weeks later. Sequencing was performed with immunoSEQ multiplex PCR; in TCRdb, only in-frame clones are kept and a portion is missing. The sample consists of around 130,000 clones, over 75% of them appearing once. Here the sequenced sample was blood, taken from a patient whose treatment included radiotherapy and nephrectomy. The origin of the receptors is a woman aged 55-70 years with renal cell carcinoma.

The chain carries TRBV4-2 and TRBJ1-1, with D possibly TRBD1 on 5 matching bases. Deletions cut 0 bases from V and 1 base from J, with 9 bases between. CDR1 LGHNA and CDR2 YNFKEQ come from the germline V gene. There are 15 residues in the CDR3. The CDR3 reads CASSQELGTNTEAFF. The CDR3 DNA is TGTGCCAGCAGCCAAGAACTGGGGACGAACACTGAAGCTTTCTTT.

Remarks on this clone: Compared with germline, one end of the junction differs, possibly owing to a read error. The chain combines TRBV18 with TRBJ1-4; D gene ambiguous. Germline values: CDR1 KGHSH, CDR2 LQKENI. CDR3 length: 15 residues. The CDR3 protein is CASSPPLQANEKLFF. The CDR3 nucleotides are TGTGCCAGCTCCCCACCACTGCAGGCTAATGAAAAACTGTTTTTT.

This chain links TRBV19 with TRBJ1-2; TRBD1 aligns across 7 bases. Germline CDR1 LNHDA, CDR2 SQIVND (reference sequence). The CDR3 contains 14 residues. V lost 8 bases, J lost 4 bases, and 10 bases stayed unmatched. In DNA, the CDR3 is TGTGCCAGTGGCGACGGGACAGCCTTCTATGGCTACACCTTC. This gives the protein CASGDGTAFYGYTF. Supplemented by reference TRBV19 and TRBJ1-2, the full variable domain reads DGGITQSPKYLFRKEGQNVTLSCEQNLNHDAMYWYRQDPGQGLRLIYYSQIVNDFQKGDIAEGYSVSREKKESFPLTVTSAQKNPTAFYLCASGDGTAFYGYTFGSGTRLTVV.

The chain links TRBV6-6 to TRBJ2-7, with D possibly TRBD2 on 6 matching bases. The CDR3 is 12 residues long. Looked up from germline, CDR1 is MNHNY and CDR2 is SVGAGI (reference sequence). Trimming took 5 bases from V and 8 from J, leaving 13 bases between them. The CDR3 spells CASSTGVNKQYF. The CDR3 DNA is TGTGCCAGCAGTACGGGAGTTAACAAGCAGTACTTC.

The rearrangement links TRBV28 to TRBJ2-3, with D hard to call. Germline V CDR1 and CDR2: MDHEN, SYDVKM. Deletions cut 4 bases from V and 2 bases from J, with 16 bases between. The CDR3 has 16 residues. This CDR3 is CASSSPSLGDTDTQYF. The CDR3 nucleotides read TGTGCCAGCAGTTCCCCCTCCTTAGGCGACACAGATACGCAGTATTTT. Full variable domain (rest looked up from reference TRBV28 and TRBJ2-3): DVKVTQSSRYLVKRTGEKVFLECVQDMDHENMFWYRQDPGLGLRLIYFSYDVKMKEKGDIPEGYSVSREKKERFSLILESASTNQTSMYLCASSSPSLGDTDTQYFGPGTRLTVL.

This sequence joins TRBV5-1 and TRBJ2-5, with a possible D match to TRBD2 (5 bases). The germline gives CDR1 SGHRS, CDR2 YFSETQ. Trimming shortened V by 3 bases and J by 3 bases, and 12 bases separated the two germline ends. The CDR3 has 14 residues. In nucleotides, the CDR3 is TGCGCCAGCAGCTCCCAGGACTTGAAAGAGACCCAGTACTTC. Protein sequence: CASSSQDLKETQYF. Variable domain in full (rest from reference TRBV5-1 and TRBJ2-5): KAGVTQTPRYLIKTRGQQVTLSCSPISGHRSVSWYQQTPGQGLQFLFEYFSETQRNKGNFPGRFSGRQFSNSRSEMNVSTLELGDSALYLCASSSQDLKETQYFGPGTRLLVL.

This sequence joins TRBV5-4 and TRBJ2-7; tentatively, D is TRBD2 (6 bases). Trimming took off 0 bases at V and 6 bases at J, with 10 bases between the two ends. In germline, CDR1 is SGHNT, CDR2 YYREEE (reference sequence). This CDR3 contains 13 residues. CDR3: CASSLAGAAEQYF. CDR3 nucleotide sequence: TGTGCCAGCAGCTTGGCGGGAGCGGCCGAGCAGTACTTC.

This rearrangement joins TRBV4-2 to TRBJ2-7, with TRBD1 identical over 8 bases. Germline-derived CDR1 and CDR2 are LGHNA and YNFKEQ. The CDR3 has 14 residues. V lost 4 bases to trimming and J lost 3 bases; unmatched junction nucleotides: 5. This CDR3 reads CASSPDREIYEQYF. CDR3 in DNA: TGTGCCAGCAGCCCGGACAGGGAAATCTACGAGCAGTACTTC.

V and J are TRBV5-1 and TRBJ2-6, with TRBD1 as a possible D gene (5 bases). Looked up from germline, CDR1 is SGHRS and CDR2 is YFSETQ. The CDR3 loop spans 17 amino acids. The ends were cut back, 2 bases at V and 1 base at J, with 13 bases in the middle. As DNA, the CDR3 is TGCGCCAGCAGCTTCCAGGGTTCCCCTTCTGGGGCCAACGTCCTGACTTTC. It is translated as CASSFQGSPSGANVLTF.

The rearrangement uses TRBV7-2 and TRBJ2-4; no clear D. Trimming pared 1 base from V and 4 bases from J, leaving 8 bases between. Germline CDR1 and CDR2: SGHTA and FQGNSA. The CDR3 has 14 residues. Written as DNA, the CDR3 is TGTGCCAGCAGCTTAGGTCCAGCGAAAAACATTCAGTACTTC. Protein product: CASSLGPAKNIQYF.

This chain uses TRBV18 with TRBJ1-2, with TRBD1 matching 8 bases. V shed 4 bases and J 6 bases; nucleotides not matched to a gene: 7. The CDR3 runs to 14 residues. Germline CDR1 reads KGHSH; CDR2 reads LQKENI. The CDR3 nucleotides are TGTGCCAGCTCACAGGACAGGGTGGCGAATGGCTACACCTTC. The encoded protein is CASSQDRVANGYTF.

The V gene is TRBV10-3, the J gene TRBJ2-2; tentative D call: TRBD2 (5 bases). The V gene's germline CDR1 is ENHRY and CDR2 SYGVKD. V dropped 5 bases and J dropped 5 bases, with 12 bases sitting between them. The CDR3 is made up of 14 amino acids. The CDR3 DNA reads TGTGCCATCAGTCCGGGCACGGGAACCGGGGAGCTGTTTTTT. Protein: CAISPGTGTGELFF.

This clone was detected a few times. The chain recombines TRBV18 with TRBJ1-1; unclear D gene. V was trimmed by 0 bases and J by 3 bases, leaving 5 bases between them. CDR3 length: 13 residues. Germline V gives CDR1 KGHSH, CDR2 LQKENI. The CDR3: CASSPPVDTEAFF. The CDR3 nucleotides are TGTGCCAGCTCACCACCGGTAGACACTGAAGCTTTCTTT. Based on the CDR3 plus reference TRBV18 and TRBJ1-1, the full variable domain is NAGVMQNPRHLVRRRGQEARLRCSPMKGHSHVYWYRQLPEEGLKFMVYLQKENIIDESGMPKERFSAEFPKEGPSILRIQQVVRGDSAAYFCASSPPVDTEAFFGQGTRLTVV.

The J gene is TRBJ1-5, the V gene TRBV19, with D tentatively TRBD1 (5 bases). V was pared by 1 base and J by 0 bases, with 13 bases between. Germline V gene lookup returns CDR1 LNHDA and CDR2 SQIVND (reference sequence). This CDR3 spans 17 amino acids. CDR3 bases: TGTGCCAGTAGTATAGCGGGGACGTACTATAGCAATCAGCCCCAGCATTTT. Residues: CASSIAGTYYSNQPQHF.

The chain is built from TRBV11-3 and TRBJ2-5; D not resolved. Germline CDR1 reads SGHNT; CDR2 reads YENEEA. Trimming pared 1 base from V and 3 bases from J, leaving 9 bases between. The CDR3 has 14 residues. The CDR3 spells CASSLGYGEETQYF. In nucleotides, the CDR3 is TGTGCCAGCAGCTTAGGGTACGGCGAAGAGACCCAGTACTTC. Full variable domain (missing parts from reference TRBV11-3 and TRBJ2-5): EAGVVQSPRYKIIEKKQPVAFWCNPISGHNTLYWYLQNLGQGPELLIRYENEEAVDDSQLPKDRFSAERLKGVDSTLKIQPAELGDSAVYLCASSLGYGEETQYFGPGTRLLVL.

The chain couples TRBV5-6 to TRBJ2-5; 9 bases are a match to TRBD2. This CDR3 is 15 amino acids long. V shed 4 bases, J shed 5 bases, and the junction held 9 bases outside the gene matches. Looked up from germline, CDR1 is SGHDT and CDR2 is YYEEEE. The DNA of the CDR3 is TGTGCCAGCAGCCCGGGACTAGCAGTGATGGAGACCCAGTACTTC. Translating gives CASSPGLAVMETQYF.

This chain joins TRBV11-2 and TRBJ2-5; D is unresolved. The CDR3 is 14 amino acids. Trimming stripped 1 base from V and 5 bases from J, with 11 bases between. Per the germline V gene, CDR1 is SGHAT and CDR2 is FQNNGV. Here the CDR3 DNA reads TGTGCCAGCAGCTTAGTTGGGTTGAGGGAGACCCAGTACTTC. It encodes CASSLVGLRETQYF.

This sequence joins TRBV30 and TRBJ2-1, with 7 bases aligning to TRBD2. CDR3 size: 15 residues. Unmatched junction bases numbered 4, after V lost 2 bases and J lost 0 bases. Germline CDR1 is GTSNPN and CDR2 is SVGIG (reference sequence). CDR3 DNA sequence: TGTGCCTGGAGTCGAGCGGGACTCTCCTACAATGAGCAGTTCTTC. Residues: CAWSRAGLSYNEQFF.